This TCR beta chain is from a study of neurological immune-mediated disorders (dated by TCRdb to the late 2010s). For context, the study as a whole: Peripheral blood TCR-beta repertoires from HTLV-I-associated myelopathy (HAM/TSP) patients, multiple sclerosis patients and healthy controls were compared by UMI-based sequencing. Longitudinal samples, technical triplicates and paired sorted CD4+ and CD8+ T-cell subsets, alongside PBMC samples, were included among the roughly 100 TCR-beta libraries. Technical triplicate libraries were sequenced to precisely calculate how much the frequency of each individual clone varied. The cohort included some 68 subjects: some 14 with HAM/TSP, approximately 35 with multiple sclerosis, and 20 or so healthy controls.

What the work shows at the level of the full study, not this receptor alone: No identical CDR3 amino acid sequences were shared among expanded clones across subjects, suggesting private TCR-beta repertoires in all groups. TCR clonal expansion was highest in HAM/TSP patients and lowest in MS patients, with MS patients falling below even healthy controls.

cDNA was synthesized by template-switch 5'RACE using a primer carrying a 10-nucleotide random unique molecular identifier by which each TCR transcript was tagged. Over 180 million TCR-beta sequences, covering 15-18 subjects, were produced in each sequencing run. Total RNA was extracted with the RNeasy kit. TCR-beta VDJ regions were amplified with primers for the TCR constant region and the 5'RACE anchor, using the KAPA Real-time Library Amplification kit. Sample indexes and Illumina adaptors were added in a first PCR, after which library yield was increased in a second PCR. After purification with Ampure beads, the TCR product of roughly 650 bp was size-selected on a 2% E-gel SizeSelection system. Before pooling, library quality was assessed on a Bioanalyzer, concentration was determined with Qubit, and library quantification was performed with the Kapa Library Quantification kit. Libraries were sequenced paired-end 2 x 150 bp on an Illumina HiSeq 2500. To increase sequence diversity, roughly 24-32% phiX was spiked into each library pool. Processing in the source paper ran as follows. Quality-filtered reads were processed with the UMI-based MiGEC pipeline, which removed over 90% of raw TCR sequences during error correction. VDJ genes were aligned to IMGT germline references, and clonotypes were defined by unique CDR3 amino acid sequence plus V-J genes. Clonal expansion, Shannon diversity, and CDR3 relatedness (CalcPairwiseDistances, ClusterSamples) were evaluated with VDJtools, and phylogenetic trees were built with CLCbio workbench. Using coefficient-of-variation modelling across technical triplicates, the study counted a clone as expanded if it had at least 8 unique UMIs. Starting from the raw public reads, TCRdb applied fastp trimming at Q25, assembled clones with MiXCR and retained in-frame beta chains. Under each unique CDR3 protein, matching rows form one entry showing the most common genes and DNA. TCRdb, not the authors, supplied the V and J calls. Counted in this sample were some 47,000 distinct CDR3 sequences; 20% to 25% of them appeared once. The ten largest clones capture about 4.5% of the sample.

The time point label on this specimen signifies: technical triplicate 3. Libraries from unsorted PBMCs were made from 2 million PBMCs kept in RNAlater at -80 degrees C until RNA extraction. Peripheral blood was subjected to Ficoll-Hypaque density gradient centrifugation to isolate PBMCs, which were then cryopreserved in liquid nitrogen. Based on the germline V gene, the CDR1 and CDR2 sequences are SGHTA and FQGNSA. The CDR3, from cysteine to phenylalanine, totals 15 residues. The kept DNA is CDR3 alone, 45 bases in frame from the first base. V is pruned by 2 bases and J by 1 base, leaving 4 bases of the junction without a gene match. The sample holds many counts of this clonotype. Its antigen remains unidentified. Base qualities were left out, and no much larger clone turns up one base away.

The clonotype comes from a man in his sixties with HTLV-1-associated myelopathy (HAM/TSP). Sequencing was carried out using PBMCs. In this chain, TRBV7-2 is recombined with TRBJ1-1; TRBD1 lines up with 7 middle nucleotides. The encoded CDR3 is CASSLRGPGNTEAFF. Read as DNA, the sequence is TGTGCCAGCAGCTTAAGGGGGCCGGGGAACACTGAAGCTTTCTTT.